These 16 T cell receptor beta chains share one sample of origin, sequenced in a study of blood T cell repertoires in COVID-19. TCRdb's table, derived via immunoSEQ multiplex PCR, lists solely in-frame clones and lacks some. This sample has about 150,000 clones, with about 90% found just once. Source material: peripheral blood. These receptors all stem from a man older than 75 with acute or convalescent COVID-19.

The chain links TRBV6-5 to TRBJ1-2; D call uncertain. CDR3 length: 13 residues. V dropped 5 bases and J dropped 8 bases, with 15 bases sitting between them. Per germline, CDR1 MNHEY and CDR2 SVGAGI. CDR3 DNA: TGTGCCAGCAGTACCGAGGGTAGGAGCGGCTACACCTTC. It translates to CASSTEGRSGYTF.

J is TRBJ1-1 and V is TRBV3-1 (or the pseudogene TRBV3-2); 9 bases agree with TRBD1. CDR1 is LGHDT and CDR2 is YNNKEL in the germline V gene (reference sequence). Trimming took 3 bases from V and 5 from J; bases not matched to a gene: 4. The length of the CDR3 is 14 residues. The CDR3 region is CASSHGTGNTEAFF. For the CDR3, the DNA is TGTGCCAGCAGCCACGGGACAGGGAATACTGAAGCTTTCTTT.

CDR3: CASSRQVPNTEAFF. The CDR3 coding sequence is TGTGCCAGCAGTAGACAGGTACCGAACACTGAAGCTTTCTTT. The V call is TRBV6-5, the J call TRBJ1-1; TRBD1 is a possible D gene (6 bases). This CDR3 has 14 residues. Trimming stripped 5 bases from V and 1 base from J, with 11 bases between. From germline, CDR1 is MNHEY and CDR2 SVGAGI.

The rearrangement joins TRBV7-8 to TRBJ1-5; D call uncertain. This CDR3 contains 14 residues. Trimming shortened V by 3 bases and J by 9 bases, and 15 bases separated the two germline ends. The germline V gene has CDR1 SGHVS and CDR2 FQNEAQ. CDR3 protein: CASSLTTGLGPQHF. CDR3 nucleotide sequence: TGTGCCAGCAGCTTGACCACGGGGTTGGGGCCCCAGCATTTT.

The gene calls are TRBV19 and TRBJ2-1, with 9 bases matching TRBD1. This CDR3 is 16 amino acids long. The junction had 12 bases not matched to a gene; V was cut back by 6 bases and J by 6 bases. Germline CDR1 LNHDA, CDR2 SQIVND (reference sequence). CDR3: CASRPPRDRASNEQFF. The DNA of the CDR3 is TGTGCCAGTAGGCCCCCCCGGGACAGGGCATCCAATGAGCAGTTCTTC.

The chain has TRBV5-5 and TRBJ1-4; unclear D gene. CDR3 length: 15 amino acids. Trimming removed 0 bases at V and 4 bases at J, with 10 bases between. Germline V gives CDR1 SGHKS, CDR2 YYEKEE (reference sequence). This CDR3 reads CASSLGGPGNEKLFF. Here the CDR3 DNA reads TGTGCCAGCAGCTTGGGAGGGCCGGGTAATGAAAAACTGTTTTTT.

The V and J genes are TRBV11-2 and TRBJ2-4; TRBD1 matches at 9 bases. This CDR3 has 13 residues. Germline CDR1 reads SGHAT; CDR2 reads FQNNGV. Germline trimming cut 6 bases from V and 5 bases from J; bases unmatched to any gene: 2. CDR3: CASRRTGENIQYF. The CDR3 bases are TGTGCCAGCAGACGGACAGGGGAAAACATTCAGTACTTC. The whole variable domain, remainder taken from reference TRBV11-2 and TRBJ2-4, is EAGVAQSPRYKIIEKRQSVAFWCNPISGHATLYWYQQILGQGPKLLIQFQNNGVVDDSQLPKDRFSAERLKGVDSTLKIQPAKLEDSAVYLCASRRTGENIQYFGAGTRLSVL.

V is TRBV3-1 (or the pseudogene TRBV3-2) and J is TRBJ1-4; D is unresolved. CDR3 length: 14 residues. Germline V gene data show CDR1 as LGHDT and CDR2 as YNNKEL (reference sequence). V shed 1 base and J shed 7 bases, with 10 bases lying between them. As DNA, the CDR3 is TGTGCCAGCAGCCAAGGGCTTTATCGTGAAAAACTGTTTTTT. Translated, it gives CASSQGLYREKLFF.

CDR3 coding DNA: TGTGCCAGCAGCTTCGTAGGGGCCGGGACCCAGTACTTC. Translating it yields CASSFVGAGTQYF. This chain connects TRBV7-9 to TRBJ2-5; a weak D match, TRBD1 (5 bases). V lost 3 bases and J lost 7, with 12 bases in between. The germline V gene encodes CDR1 SEHNR and CDR2 FQNEAQ (reference sequence). The length of the CDR3 is 13 residues. Supplemented by reference TRBV7-9 and TRBJ2-5, the full variable domain reads DTGVSQNPRHKITKRGQNVTFRCDPISEHNRLYWYRQTLGQGPEFLTYFQNEAQLEKSRLLSDRFSAERPKGSFSTLEIQRTEQGDSAMYLCASSFVGAGTQYFGPGTRLLVL.

This clone was seen once. Additional DNA sequences in this sample encode the identical CDR3. The V call is TRBV19, the J call TRBJ2-7, with 10 bases that match TRBD2. Trimming at V came to 3 bases and at J to 4 bases, leaving 6 bases not matched to a gene. Germline V gene lookup returns CDR1 LNHDA and CDR2 SQIVND (reference sequence). The CDR3 sequence is 15 residues long. Here the CDR3 DNA reads TGTGCCAGTAGTATTGCCGGGACTAGCGTTTACGAGCAGTACTTC. Encoded protein: CASSIAGTSVYEQYF.

This chain connects TRBV2 to TRBJ2-7; possibly TRBD1 for D (5 bases). The V end lost 5 bases, the J end lost 6 bases, and 5 bases lay between the germline ends. Germline V lookup: CDR1 SNHLY, CDR2 FYNNEI. The CDR3 has 10 amino acids. The CDR3 loop is CASSQGEQYF. The CDR3 DNA reads TGTGCCAGCAGTCAGGGCGAGCAGTACTTC.

The gene calls are TRBV5-6 and TRBJ1-1, with 7 bases lining up with TRBD1. Germline CDR1 and CDR2: SGHDT and YYEEEE. This CDR3 has 16 residues. With V trimmed by 5 bases and J by 5 bases, 15 bases remained unmatched. CDR3 in amino acids: CASSFERGGVRTEAFF. The CDR3 bases are TGTGCCAGCAGTTTCGAGAGAGGGGGCGTACGAACTGAAGCTTTCTTT.

The chain combines TRBV7-9 with TRBJ2-1, with 10 positions matching TRBD1. The V gene end was trimmed by 6 bases and the J gene end by 3 bases; junction bases not matched to a gene: 8. Germline assignment: CDR1 SEHNR and CDR2 FQNEAQ (reference sequence). The CDR3 runs to 16 residues. The CDR3 nucleotides read TGTGCCAGCAGTCCATGGGGACAGGGGCTCTACAATGAGCAGTTCTTC. The encoded protein is CASSPWGQGLYNEQFF.

The V call is TRBV5-4, the J call TRBJ1-3, with 9 bases lining up with TRBD1. The CDR3 totals 18 residues. Germline V gene lookup returns CDR1 SGHNT and CDR2 YYREEE (reference sequence). The ends lost 7 bases at V and 2 bases at J; junction bases unmatched: 16. In nucleotides, the CDR3 is TGTGCCAGCCGCCCCGGTAATACAGGGGGCAATACTGGAAACACCATATATTTT. Its translation is CASRPGNTGGNTGNTIYF.

V usage is TRBV4-1 and J usage is TRBJ1-2; D is unresolved. The CDR3 is 15 residues long. V lost 1 base to trimming and J lost 0 bases, with 9 bases between them. Per the germline V gene, CDR1 is MGHRA and CDR2 is YSYEKL. DNA for the CDR3: TGCGCCAGCAGCCAAGCCCCTCTAGCTAACTATGGCTACACCTTC. Its translation: CASSQAPLANYGYTF.

The gene calls are TRBV4-1 and TRBJ2-2; 10 bases are a match to TRBD2. Per the germline V gene, CDR1 is MGHRA and CDR2 is YSYEKL. The ends lost 1 base at V and 4 bases at J; junction bases unmatched: 6. The length of the CDR3 is 17 residues. DNA of the CDR3: TGCGCCAGCAGCCAAGTAAGTCTAGCGGGAGTCACCGGGGAGCTGTTTTTT. Residues: CASSQVSLAGVTGELFF.